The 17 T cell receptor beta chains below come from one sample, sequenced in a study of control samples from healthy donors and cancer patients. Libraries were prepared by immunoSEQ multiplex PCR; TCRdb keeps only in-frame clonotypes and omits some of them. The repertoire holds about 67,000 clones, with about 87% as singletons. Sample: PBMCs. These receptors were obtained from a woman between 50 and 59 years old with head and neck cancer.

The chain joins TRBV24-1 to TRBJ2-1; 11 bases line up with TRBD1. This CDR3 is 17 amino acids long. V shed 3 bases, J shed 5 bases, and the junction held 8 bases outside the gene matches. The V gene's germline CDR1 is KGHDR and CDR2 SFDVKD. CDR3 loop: CATSDRSGTGGNNEQFF. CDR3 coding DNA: TGTGCCACCAGTGATCGCTCCGGGACAGGGGGTAACAATGAGCAGTTCTTC.

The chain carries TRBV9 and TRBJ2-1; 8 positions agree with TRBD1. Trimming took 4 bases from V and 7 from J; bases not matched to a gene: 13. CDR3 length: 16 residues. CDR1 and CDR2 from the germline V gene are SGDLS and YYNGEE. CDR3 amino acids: CASSFSRGPGNNEQFF. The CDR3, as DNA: TGTGCCAGCAGCTTTAGCAGGGGGCCCGGGAATAATGAGCAGTTCTTC.

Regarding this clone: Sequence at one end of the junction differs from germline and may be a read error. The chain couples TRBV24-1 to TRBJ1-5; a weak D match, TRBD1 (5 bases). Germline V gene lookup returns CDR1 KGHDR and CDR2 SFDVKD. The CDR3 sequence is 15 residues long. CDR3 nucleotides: TGTGCCGCCAGTGACCCAGGGCAGGGCAATCAGCCCCAGCATTTT. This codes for CAASDPGQGNQPQHF.

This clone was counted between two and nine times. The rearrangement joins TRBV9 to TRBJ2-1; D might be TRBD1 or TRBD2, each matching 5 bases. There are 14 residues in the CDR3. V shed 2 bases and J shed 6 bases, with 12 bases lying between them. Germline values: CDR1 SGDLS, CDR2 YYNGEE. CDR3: CASSVSGTPNEQFF. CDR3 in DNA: TGTGCCAGCAGCGTCTCCGGGACCCCCAATGAGCAGTTCTTC.

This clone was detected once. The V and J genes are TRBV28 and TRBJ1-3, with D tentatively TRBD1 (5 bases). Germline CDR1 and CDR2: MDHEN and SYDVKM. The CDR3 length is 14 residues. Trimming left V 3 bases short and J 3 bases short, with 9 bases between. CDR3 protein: CASSLGPGGNTIYF. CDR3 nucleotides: TGTGCCAGCAGTTTGGGGCCCGGTGGAAACACCATATATTTT.

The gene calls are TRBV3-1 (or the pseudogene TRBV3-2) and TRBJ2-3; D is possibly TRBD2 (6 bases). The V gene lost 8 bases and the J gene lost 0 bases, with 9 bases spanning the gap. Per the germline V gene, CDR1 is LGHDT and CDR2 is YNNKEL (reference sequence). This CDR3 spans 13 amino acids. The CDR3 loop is CASGGTSTDTQYF. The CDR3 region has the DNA TGTGCCAGCGGGGGGACTAGCACAGATACGCAGTATTTT.

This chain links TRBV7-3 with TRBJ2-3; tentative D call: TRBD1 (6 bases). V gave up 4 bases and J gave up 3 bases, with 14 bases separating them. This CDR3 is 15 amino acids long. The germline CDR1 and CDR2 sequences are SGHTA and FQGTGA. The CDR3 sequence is CASSSTGSWTDTQYF. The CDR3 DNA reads TGTGCCAGCAGCTCGACAGGATCTTGGACAGATACGCAGTATTTT.

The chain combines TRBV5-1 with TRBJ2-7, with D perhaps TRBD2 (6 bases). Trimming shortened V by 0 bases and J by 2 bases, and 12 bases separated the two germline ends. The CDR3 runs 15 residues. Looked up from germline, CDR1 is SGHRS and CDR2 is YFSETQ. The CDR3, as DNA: TGCGCCAGCAGCTTGGGGGGCGGGGATACCTACGAGCAGTACTTC. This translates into CASSLGGGDTYEQYF. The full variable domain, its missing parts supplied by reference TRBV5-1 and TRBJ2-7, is KAGVTQTPRYLIKTRGQQVTLSCSPISGHRSVSWYQQTPGQGLQFLFEYFSETQRNKGNFPGRFSGRQFSNSRSEMNVSTLELGDSALYLCASSLGGGDTYEQYFGPGTRLTVT.

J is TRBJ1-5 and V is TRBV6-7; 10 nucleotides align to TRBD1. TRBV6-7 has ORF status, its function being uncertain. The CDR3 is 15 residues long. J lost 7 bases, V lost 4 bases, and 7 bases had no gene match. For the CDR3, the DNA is TGTGCCAGCAGTTGCCGGGACAGGGGTGACCAGCCCCAGCATTTT. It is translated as CASSCRDRGDQPQHF.

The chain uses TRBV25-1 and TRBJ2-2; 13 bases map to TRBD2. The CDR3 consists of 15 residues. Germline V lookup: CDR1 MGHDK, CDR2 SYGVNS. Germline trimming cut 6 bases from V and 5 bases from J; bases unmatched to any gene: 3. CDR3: CASRPGLAGTGELFF. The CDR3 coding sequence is TGTGCCAGCAGGCCGGGACTAGCGGGGACCGGGGAGCTGTTTTTT.

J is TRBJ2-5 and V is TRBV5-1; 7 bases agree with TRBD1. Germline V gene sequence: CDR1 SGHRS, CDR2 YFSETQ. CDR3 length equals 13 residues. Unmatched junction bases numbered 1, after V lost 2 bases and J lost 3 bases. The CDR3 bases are TGCGCCAGCAGCTTTACAGGGGAAGAGACCCAGTACTTC. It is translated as CASSFTGEETQYF. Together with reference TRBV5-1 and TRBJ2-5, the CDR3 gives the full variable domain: KAGVTQTPRYLIKTRGQQVTLSCSPISGHRSVSWYQQTPGQGLQFLFEYFSETQRNKGNFPGRFSGRQFSNSRSEMNVSTLELGDSALYLCASSFTGEETQYFGPGTRLLVL.

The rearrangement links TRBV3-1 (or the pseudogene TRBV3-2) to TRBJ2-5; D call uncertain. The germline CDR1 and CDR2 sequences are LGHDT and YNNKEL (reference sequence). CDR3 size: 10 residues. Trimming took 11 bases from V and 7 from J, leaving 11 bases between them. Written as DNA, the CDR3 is TGTGCCCCCCTGGTTGGGACCCAGTACTTC. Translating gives CAPLVGTQYF.

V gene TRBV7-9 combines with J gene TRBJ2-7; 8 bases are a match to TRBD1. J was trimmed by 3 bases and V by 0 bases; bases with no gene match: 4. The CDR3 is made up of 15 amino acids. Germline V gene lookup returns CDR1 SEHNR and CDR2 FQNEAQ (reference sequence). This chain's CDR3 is CASSLAGRGLYEQYF. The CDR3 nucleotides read TGTGCCAGCAGCTTAGCCGGCAGGGGGCTCTACGAGCAGTACTTC. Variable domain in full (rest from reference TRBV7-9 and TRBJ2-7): DTGVSQNPRHKITKRGQNVTFRCDPISEHNRLYWYRQTLGQGPEFLTYFQNEAQLEKSRLLSDRFSAERPKGSFSTLEIQRTEQGDSAMYLCASSLAGRGLYEQYFGPGTRLTVT.

In DNA form, the CDR3 reads TGTGCCAGCAGTCCCGCGGGGGCCCAATTCAATGAGCAGTTCTTC. It yields the protein CASSPAGAQFNEQFF. The chain uses TRBV11-2 and TRBJ2-1; TRBD2 is a possible D gene (7 bases). V lost 6 bases and J lost 6, with 18 bases in between. The CDR3 is 15 residues long. CDR1 and CDR2 from the germline V gene are SGHAT and FQNNGV.

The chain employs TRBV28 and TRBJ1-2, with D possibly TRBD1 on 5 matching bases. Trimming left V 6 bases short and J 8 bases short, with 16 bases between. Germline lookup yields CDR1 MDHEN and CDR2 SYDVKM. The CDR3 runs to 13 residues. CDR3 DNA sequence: TGTGCCAGCAGCTTAGTTGGGGAGGGGGGCTACACCTTC. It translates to CASSLVGEGGYTF.

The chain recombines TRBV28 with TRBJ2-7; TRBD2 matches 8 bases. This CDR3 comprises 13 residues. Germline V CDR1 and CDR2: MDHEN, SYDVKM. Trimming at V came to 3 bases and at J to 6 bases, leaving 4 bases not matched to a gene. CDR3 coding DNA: TGTGCCAGCAGTTTCGGGGGGGCGTTCGAGCAGTACTTC. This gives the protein CASSFGGAFEQYF.

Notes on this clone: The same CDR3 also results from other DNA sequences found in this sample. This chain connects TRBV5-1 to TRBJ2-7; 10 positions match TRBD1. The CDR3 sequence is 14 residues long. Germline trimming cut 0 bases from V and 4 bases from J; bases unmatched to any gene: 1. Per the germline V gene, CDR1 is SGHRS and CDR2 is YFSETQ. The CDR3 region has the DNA TGCGCCAGCAGCTTGGGACAGGGGGCTTACGAGCAGTACTTC. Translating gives CASSLGQGAYEQYF. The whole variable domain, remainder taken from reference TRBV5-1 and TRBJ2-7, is KAGVTQTPRYLIKTRGQQVTLSCSPISGHRSVSWYQQTPGQGLQFLFEYFSETQRNKGNFPGRFSGRQFSNSRSEMNVSTLELGDSALYLCASSLGQGAYEQYFGPGTRLTVT.